This T cell receptor (beta chain) emerged from a study of beta chain features in type 1 diabetes. Comments on this clone: Antigen unknown.

Naive, central memory, regulatory and stem cell-like memory cells within the CD4+ compartment were sorted using CD45RO/CCR7/CD25/CD127/CD95/CD27. The purity of all sorted populations exceeded 95%. Reverse transcription of all isolated RNA meant that expressed TCRB transcripts were sequenced. This table comes from immunoSEQ multiplex PCR, and its TCRdb copy is limited to in-frame clones, with some not included. The table lists around 240,000 clones, around 9.6% of them singletons. Overall study findings and caveats: Naive, central memory and Treg TCRB repertoires seemed to resemble each other more closely in patients than they did in healthy donors. Among type 1 diabetes patients, VDJ junctions had fewer insertions and more deletions.

What was sequenced was naive CD4+ T cells from blood. The sequence was collected from a woman between 18 and 30 years old in good health.

In DNA form, the CDR3 reads TGCGCCAGCAGCCCACGTAAGACTAGTAACACAGATACGCAGTATTTT. Translating it yields CASSPRKTSNTDTQYF. The chain couples TRBV4-1 to TRBJ2-3; weak D call: TRBD2 (6 bases). CDR1 MGHRA and CDR2 YSYEKL come from the germline V gene. This CDR3 spans 16 amino acids. V lost 4 bases and J lost 2, with 16 bases in between.